This TCR beta chain is from a study of T cells in tuberculosis. Background on the study: Within 7 days of starting treatment, or before, PBMC were stored. Study results and limitations: Samples were chosen by availability of cryopreserved specimens.

Time point meaning: new active TB diagnosis, blood taken before or within 7 days of starting treatment. Patients were newly diagnosed, HIV-seronegative, and aged 18 or older. Measured with immunoSEQ multiplex PCR; TCRdb has only the in-frame clones, and not every one. Among about 22,000 clones listed, 70% to 90% were seen once. As concerns this clone: The antigen is undetermined.

Sequences were derived from PBMCs, sampled at tuberculosis diagnosis. The source of this sequence is an adult with tuberculosis.

Here the CDR3 reads CASSYYKNGDEQYF. The DNA of the CDR3 is TGTGCCAGCAGTTACTACAAAAATGGTGACGAGCAGTACTTC. V and J are TRBV6-6 and TRBJ2-7; the D is unclear. The germline V gene encodes CDR1 MNHNY and CDR2 SVGAGI (reference sequence). The V and J ends lost 1 base and 5 bases respectively, with 12 bases between them. This CDR3 spans 14 amino acids.